The 10 T cell receptor beta chains listed next were all sequenced from one sample in a study of T cells in Graves' hyperthyroidism and ophthalmopathy. RNA transcripts were the template for amplifying TCR beta CDR3 regions. HTBI primers were the set used in a first-round RT-PCR of the TCR CDR3. Each CDR3 protein gets one entry after TCRdb re-called the multiplex PCR reads with MiXCR. Altogether some 360,000 distinct CDR3 sequences are present, around 13% being singletons, with the ten largest covering about 10%. Sequencing was performed on blood. The receptors were gathered from a woman in her fifties or sixties with Graves' hyperthyroidism.

This clonotype was seen many times. This chain uses TRBV30 with TRBJ2-3; 8 bases map to TRBD1. V lost 8 bases, J lost 0 bases, and 7 bases stayed unmatched. The CDR3 runs to 14 residues. CDR1 is GTSNPN, CDR2 SVGIG, per germline (reference sequence). This chain's CDR3 is CAGTQGASTDTQYF. The CDR3 nucleotides are TGTGCCGGAACGCAGGGGGCTAGCACAGATACGCAGTATTTT.

This clonotype has at least ten counts. V and J are TRBV6-1 and TRBJ2-1, with TRBD2 matching over 10 bases. The germline CDR1 and CDR2 sequences are MNHNS and SASEGT. The CDR3 runs 14 residues. CDR3 coding DNA: TGTGGGCTAGCGGGAGAGGGTGCGTACAATGAGCAGTTCTTC. Amino acid sequence: CGLAGEGAYNEQFF.

The table lists this clonotype with many counts. This chain links TRBV12-3 or TRBV12-4 with TRBJ2-1, with TRBD2 identical over 16 bases. The CDR3 is made up of 19 amino acids. Trimming removed 1 base from V and 5 bases from J; junction bases left unmatched: 8. In DNA, the CDR3 is TGTGCCAGCAGTTTAGAAGGCGGGACTAGCGGGAGGGCCGACAATGAGCAGTTCTTC. This codes for CASSLEGGTSGRADNEQFF.

The rearrangement uses TRBV7-2 and TRBJ2-1; possibly TRBD1 for D (6 bases). There are 14 residues in the CDR3. The ends were cut back, 8 bases at V and 3 bases at J, with 14 bases in the middle. The germline V gene has CDR1 SGHTA and CDR2 FQGNSA. The CDR3 is CASRRDNGYNEQFF. CDR3 sequence (DNA): TGTGCCAGCCGCCGGGACAACGGCTACAATGAGCAGTTCTTC.

The CDR3 region has the DNA TGTGCCAGTGCAAAGCTTGGGGGGACAGATACGCAGTATTTT. Its protein is CASAKLGGTDTQYF. The genes are TRBV19 and TRBJ2-3; weak D call: TRBD2 (6 bases). The germline gives CDR1 LNHDA, CDR2 SQIVND (reference sequence). The length of the CDR3 is 14 residues. The V and J ends lost 8 bases and 3 bases respectively, with 15 bases between them.

The table lists this clonotype with a few counts. The chain links TRBV18 to TRBJ2-1; 9 nucleotides line up with TRBD2. CDR3 length equals 14 residues. The germline V gene has CDR1 KGHSH and CDR2 LQKENI. Unmatched junction bases numbered 9, after V lost 7 bases and J lost 8 bases. CDR3 sequence: CASYEAGGTDEQFF. DNA of the CDR3: TGTGCCAGCTACGAGGCGGGAGGGACCGATGAGCAGTTCTTC. Filled out from reference TRBV18 and TRBJ2-1, the complete variable domain reads NAGVMQNPRHLVRRRGQEARLRCSPMKGHSHVYWYRQLPEEGLKFMVYLQKENIIDESGMPKERFSAEFPKEGPSILRIQQVVRGDSAAYFCASYEAGGTDEQFFGPGTRLTVL.

This clonotype showed up just a few times. The rearrangement uses TRBV11-3 and TRBJ2-7; TRBD2 matches at 13 bases. The CDR3 length is 15 residues. CDR1 is SGHNT and CDR2 is YENEEA in the germline V gene. The ends lost 5 bases at V and 5 bases at J; junction bases unmatched: 6. The CDR3 is CASSPLGLAGHEQYF. Here the CDR3 DNA reads TGTGCCAGCAGCCCGCTGGGACTAGCGGGACACGAGCAGTACTTC.

This clonotype was recorded at least ten times. J is TRBJ2-5 and V is TRBV20-1; either TRBD1 or TRBD2 may supply D (5 bases each). Germline CDR1 is DFQATT and CDR2 is SNEGSKA (reference sequence). The CDR3 is 13 amino acids. V was pared by 1 base and J by 3 bases, with 9 bases between. CDR3 bases: TGCAGTGCTAGAGTTTTGGGGGAAGAGACCCAGTACTTC. Translating it yields CSARVLGEETQYF.

The chain carries TRBV9 and TRBJ2-2; D gene unclear. Trimming stripped 2 bases from V and 1 base from J, with 3 bases between. The length of the CDR3 is 13 residues. From germline, CDR1 is SGDLS and CDR2 YYNGEE. CDR3 amino acids: CASSVWNTGELFF. In nucleotides, the CDR3 is TGTGCCAGCAGCGTCTGGAACACCGGGGAGCTGTTTTTT.

The CDR3 loop is CASKEGGRSIQYF. As DNA, the CDR3 is TGTGCCAGCAAGGAGGGGGGCAGGAGCATTCAGTACTTC. The chain has TRBV12-3 or TRBV12-4 and TRBJ2-4, with D perhaps assigned TRBD1 or TRBD2 (6 bases each). Deletions cut 7 bases from V and 9 bases from J, with 16 bases between. The CDR3 runs to 13 residues.